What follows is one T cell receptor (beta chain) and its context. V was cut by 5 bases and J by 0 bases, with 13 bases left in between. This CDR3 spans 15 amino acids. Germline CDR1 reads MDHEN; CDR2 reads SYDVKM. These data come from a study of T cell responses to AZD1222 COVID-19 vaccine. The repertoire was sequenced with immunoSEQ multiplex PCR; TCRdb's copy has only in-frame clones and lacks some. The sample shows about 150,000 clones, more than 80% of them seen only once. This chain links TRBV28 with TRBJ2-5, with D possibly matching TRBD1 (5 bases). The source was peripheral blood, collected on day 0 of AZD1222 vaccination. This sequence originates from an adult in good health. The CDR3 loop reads CASSGYRGDQETQYF. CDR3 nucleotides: TGTGCCAGCAGTGGGTATAGGGGTGACCAAGAGACCCAGTACTTC.